Listed below are T cell receptor beta chains from one sample, sequenced in a study of shared clonotypes between healthy human individuals. Using immunoSEQ multiplex PCR, the repertoire was profiled, and TCRdb retains in-frame clones only, with some absent. The table records approximately 640,000 clones, 90% of them present only once. The sample was memory CD8+ T cells from PBMCs. The receptors were sampled from a young man in good health. Some clones in this sample may be carry-over from other donors' samples. Both conserved end residues are part of each CDR3. Fields, in order: clone size, D gene, V gene, J gene, CDR3 DNA, CDR3 protein. The D gene is left open where the match is weak. Where a row states a size, it is once, few, many or the class of an expanded clone; other rows omit it.

abundance: .; d_gene: .; v_gene: TRBV7-3; j_gene: TRBJ2-7; CDR3nt: TGTGCCAGCAGCCCCAATCCGGCCGACTACGAGCAGTACTTC; CDR3aa: CASSPNPADYEQYF
abundance: .; d_gene: .; v_gene: TRBV28; j_gene: TRBJ2-5; CDR3nt: TGTGCCAGCAGTTTTGAGGAAAAAGAGACCCAGTACTTC; CDR3aa: CASSFEEKETQYF
abundance: .; d_gene: TRBD1; v_gene: TRBV4-2; j_gene: TRBJ1-1; CDR3nt: TGTGCCAGCAGCCAATTACACCGGGACAGGGCGATTGAAGCTTTCTTT; CDR3aa: CASSQLHRDRAIEAFF
abundance: once; d_gene: .; v_gene: TRBV15; j_gene: TRBJ1-2; CDR3nt: TGTGCCACCAGCAGAGATGACGTTGGGGATGCCTTCTATGGCTACACCTTC; CDR3aa: CATSRDDVGDAFYGYTF
abundance: few; d_gene: TRBD1; v_gene: TRBV7-9; j_gene: TRBJ1-1; CDR3nt: TGTGCCAGCAGCCAGGGGGTTGGCACTGAAGCTTTCTTT; CDR3aa: CASSQGVGTEAFF
abundance: .; d_gene: .; v_gene: TRBV9; j_gene: TRBJ2-3; CDR3nt: TGTGCCAGCAGCGTATCAGGGTCAACGTTCAGCGGAACAGATACGCAGTATTTT; CDR3aa: CASSVSGSTFSGTDTQYF
abundance: .; d_gene: .; v_gene: TRBV12-5; j_gene: TRBJ2-7; CDR3nt: TGTGCTAGTGGTTTGACCCCTAACGAGCAGTACTTC; CDR3aa: CASGLTPNEQYF
abundance: .; d_gene: TRBD1; v_gene: TRBV29-1; j_gene: TRBJ1-2; CDR3nt: TGCAGCGCCGACACGACAGGGTTCGGCTACACCTTC; CDR3aa: CSADTTGFGYTF
abundance: .; d_gene: TRBD1; v_gene: TRBV6-5; j_gene: TRBJ1-1; CDR3nt: TGTGCCAGCAGTTACTCAGAGGGGGCGGTCACTGAAGCTTTCTTT; CDR3aa: CASSYSEGAVTEAFF
abundance: .; d_gene: .; v_gene: TRBV15; j_gene: TRBJ2-2; CDR3nt: TGTGCCACCAGCAGAGATCGGGGCAGGGACGGGGAGCTGTTTTTT; CDR3aa: CATSRDRGRDGELFF
abundance: once; d_gene: .; v_gene: TRBV5-6; j_gene: TRBJ2-7; CDR3nt: TGTGCCAGCAGCCGCCTTTGGGCGGGGACCTCTTTGGGGGAGCAGTACTTC; CDR3aa: CASSRLWAGTSLGEQYF
abundance: .; d_gene: TRBD1; v_gene: TRBV6-6; j_gene: TRBJ2-7; CDR3nt: TGTGCCAGCAGTTACAAGGGGACAGTTCGCTACGAGCAGTACTTC; CDR3aa: CASSYKGTVRYEQYF
abundance: .; d_gene: .; v_gene: TRBV5-1; j_gene: TRBJ1-5; CDR3nt: TGCGCCAGCAGCTTGTTGAGTCGGGGGGCCTATCAGCCCCAGCATTTT; CDR3aa: CASSLLSRGAYQPQHF
abundance: once; d_gene: TRBD1; v_gene: TRBV7-8; j_gene: TRBJ2-7; CDR3nt: TGTGCCAGCAGCTTGGTTGGGACAGGGATTTCCTACGAGCAGTACTTC; CDR3aa: CASSLVGTGISYEQYF
abundance: .; d_gene: TRBD2; v_gene: TRBV7-9; j_gene: TRBJ2-1; CDR3nt: TGTGCCAGCAGCGGCCACGGAACCCTAGCGGGGCTTTACAATGAGCAGTTCTTC; CDR3aa: CASSGHGTLAGLYNEQFF
abundance: few; d_gene: TRBD2; v_gene: TRBV29-1; j_gene: TRBJ2-1; CDR3nt: TGCAGCGTTGGACCCGGGGGGAGGCCCAATGAGCAGTTCTTC; CDR3aa: CSVGPGGRPNEQFF
abundance: .; d_gene: TRBD1; v_gene: TRBV7-9; j_gene: TRBJ2-2; CDR3nt: TGTGCCTATACGGACAGGGTCGGGAGGGAGCTGTTTTTT; CDR3aa: CAYTDRVGRELFF
abundance: .; d_gene: .; v_gene: TRBV7-9; j_gene: TRBJ2-7; CDR3nt: TGTGCCAGCAGCTTCGCCAAGTGGGGAGATCACGAGCAGTACTTC; CDR3aa: CASSFAKWGDHEQYF
abundance: .; d_gene: .; v_gene: TRBV28; j_gene: TRBJ1-1; CDR3nt: TGTGCCAGCAGTTTATGGGGGTCCATGAACACTGAAGCTTTCTTT; CDR3aa: CASSLWGSMNTEAFF
abundance: .; d_gene: .; v_gene: TRBV29-1; j_gene: TRBJ2-5; CDR3nt: TGCAGCGTCGCCTACAGGGGGGGTTGGTACCAAGAGACCCAGTACTTC; CDR3aa: CSVAYRGGWYQETQYF
abundance: .; d_gene: TRBD1; v_gene: TRBV6-1; j_gene: TRBJ2-7; CDR3nt: TGTGCCAGCAGTGAAAGTGGGACAGGGAGCTACGAGCAGTACTTC; CDR3aa: CASSESGTGSYEQYF
abundance: .; d_gene: .; v_gene: TRBV7-9; j_gene: TRBJ2-1; CDR3nt: TGTGCCAGCAGCGAGATTTACAATGAGCAGTTCTTC; CDR3aa: CASSEIYNEQFF
abundance: .; d_gene: .; v_gene: TRBV4-3; j_gene: TRBJ1-3; CDR3nt: TGCGCCAGCAGCTCAGGACAGCACTCTGGAAACACCATATATTTT; CDR3aa: CASSSGQHSGNTIYF
abundance: .; d_gene: .; v_gene: TRBV30; j_gene: TRBJ2-7; CDR3nt: TGTGCCTGGAATCGACTGGAAGACGAGCAGTACTTC; CDR3aa: CAWNRLEDEQYF
abundance: .; d_gene: .; v_gene: TRBV4-3; j_gene: TRBJ1-1; CDR3nt: TGCGCCAGCAGCCCAGGGTCGGGGGCGCGCTCAGCTTTCTTT; CDR3aa: CASSPGSGARSAFF
abundance: .; d_gene: TRBD2; v_gene: TRBV7-9; j_gene: TRBJ2-5; CDR3nt: TGTGCCAGCAGCCAAGAGGCGGGGGGAGACCAAGAGACCCAGTACTTC; CDR3aa: CASSQEAGGDQETQYF
abundance: .; d_gene: .; v_gene: TRBV21-1; j_gene: TRBJ2-2; CDR3nt: TGTGCCAGCAGAGTCAGCGGAGAAAACACCGGGGAGCTGTTTTTT; CDR3aa: CASRVSGENTGELFF
abundance: .; d_gene: .; v_gene: TRBV7-2; j_gene: TRBJ2-7; CDR3nt: TGTGCCAGCAGCTTCAGGGGATCCTACGAGCAGTACTTC; CDR3aa: CASSFRGSYEQYF
abundance: .; d_gene: TRBD2; v_gene: TRBV7-9; j_gene: TRBJ2-1; CDR3nt: TGTGCCAGCAGCATAGCGGGGGGGTACAATGAGCAGTTCTTC; CDR3aa: CASSIAGGYNEQFF
abundance: .; d_gene: .; v_gene: TRBV9; j_gene: TRBJ2-2; CDR3nt: TGTGCCAGCAGCGCCCCTGGAACCGGGGAGCTGTTTTTT; CDR3aa: CASSAPGTGELFF
abundance: .; d_gene: .; v_gene: TRBV5-1; j_gene: TRBJ2-4; CDR3nt: TGCGCCAGCAGCTTGGTCGCGGGGGCGGAAAACATTCAGTACTTC; CDR3aa: CASSLVAGAENIQYF
abundance: .; d_gene: .; v_gene: TRBV11-2; j_gene: TRBJ2-3; CDR3nt: TGTGCCAGCCGCGAACTCGGGACAACTATTAGCACAGATACGCAGTATTTT; CDR3aa: CASRELGTTISTDTQYF
abundance: .; d_gene: .; v_gene: TRBV21-1; j_gene: TRBJ2-7; CDR3nt: TGTGCCAGCAGGTTCCTTCGGACCCCGCCCCTCTACGAGCAGTACTTC; CDR3aa: CASRFLRTPPLYEQYF
abundance: .; d_gene: .; v_gene: TRBV29-1; j_gene: TRBJ2-7; CDR3nt: TGCAGCGTTGTGTACCAGGGGGAGCAGTACTTC; CDR3aa: CSVVYQGEQYF
abundance: .; d_gene: .; v_gene: TRBV19; j_gene: TRBJ2-7; CDR3nt: TGTGCCAGTAGTATCGAGGGACGGTCTGGGGACGAGCAGTACTTC; CDR3aa: CASSIEGRSGDEQYF
abundance: .; d_gene: .; v_gene: TRBV10-3; j_gene: TRBJ2-1; CDR3nt: TGTGCCATCAGTGACCCGGGATACAATGAGCAGTTCTTC; CDR3aa: CAISDPGYNEQFF
abundance: .; d_gene: TRBD2; v_gene: TRBV5-1; j_gene: TRBJ2-7; CDR3nt: TGCGCCAGCAGACTAGCGGGAGTAGAGCAGTACTTC; CDR3aa: CASRLAGVEQYF
abundance: .; d_gene: .; v_gene: TRBV5-6; j_gene: TRBJ2-4; CDR3nt: TGTGCCAGCAGCCCCTTTACGGGAGAAAGCACAAACATTCAGTACTTC; CDR3aa: CASSPFTGESTNIQYF
abundance: .; d_gene: .; v_gene: TRBV7-2; j_gene: TRBJ2-3; CDR3nt: TGTGCCAGCAGCCCAGGGTATCAACTTTTCACAGATACGCAGTATTTT; CDR3aa: CASSPGYQLFTDTQYF
abundance: .; d_gene: .; v_gene: TRBV28; j_gene: TRBJ2-7; CDR3nt: TGTGCCAGCAGTTTCCGGCGGAGGAGCTCCTACGAGCAGTACTTC; CDR3aa: CASSFRRRSSYEQYF
abundance: .; d_gene: .; v_gene: TRBV5-1; j_gene: TRBJ1-2; CDR3nt: TGCGCCAGCAGCTTGGCCGGGGGATCAGGCTACACCTTC; CDR3aa: CASSLAGGSGYTF
abundance: .; d_gene: .; v_gene: TRBV19; j_gene: TRBJ2-1; CDR3nt: TGTGCCAGTAGTATAGGGGGGGCCAGGGGCAATGAGCAGTTCTTC; CDR3aa: CASSIGGARGNEQFF
abundance: .; d_gene: .; v_gene: TRBV4-1; j_gene: TRBJ2-7; CDR3nt: TGCGCCAGCAGCCAAGATCAAAGCTACGAGCAGTACTTC; CDR3aa: CASSQDQSYEQYF
abundance: .; d_gene: TRBD2; v_gene: TRBV10-3; j_gene: TRBJ2-1; CDR3nt: TGTGCCAGCCGAGATCAACTAGCGGTAAACTACAATGAGCAGTTCTTC; CDR3aa: CASRDQLAVNYNEQFF
abundance: .; d_gene: .; v_gene: TRBV5-1; j_gene: TRBJ2-7; CDR3nt: TGCGCCAGCAGCTTGTATGCGACCGGCTACGAGCAGTACTTC; CDR3aa: CASSLYATGYEQYF
abundance: once; d_gene: TRBD2; v_gene: TRBV15; j_gene: TRBJ2-5; CDR3nt: TGTGCCACCAGCAGAGAGTCTAGCGGGAGGGTCAGAGAGACCCAGTACTTC; CDR3aa: CATSRESSGRVRETQYF
abundance: .; d_gene: .; v_gene: TRBV13; j_gene: TRBJ1-1; CDR3nt: TGTGCCAGCAGCTCGCAGGGGACTGAAGCTTTCTTT; CDR3aa: CASSSQGTEAFF
abundance: .; d_gene: TRBD2; v_gene: TRBV2; j_gene: TRBJ2-7; CDR3nt: TGTGCCAGCAGTGAGGGAAGGCTAGCGGCCTCCTACGAGCAGTACTTC; CDR3aa: CASSEGRLAASYEQYF
abundance: .; d_gene: .; v_gene: TRBV11-1; j_gene: TRBJ2-1; CDR3nt: TGTGCCAGCAGCCCGCCTGAAGGTGTGTCTCACAATGAGCAGTTCTTC; CDR3aa: CASSPPEGVSHNEQFF
abundance: .; d_gene: .; v_gene: TRBV6-5; j_gene: TRBJ2-1; CDR3nt: TGTGCCAGCAGTTACTCGTTCGGTAGCGAGCAGTTCTTC; CDR3aa: CASSYSFGSEQFF
abundance: .; d_gene: .; v_gene: TRBV6-5; j_gene: TRBJ2-1; CDR3nt: TGTGCCAGCAGTCTGCGGGGCTACAATGAGCAGTTCTTC; CDR3aa: CASSLRGYNEQFF
abundance: .; d_gene: .; v_gene: TRBV9; j_gene: TRBJ1-2; CDR3nt: TGTGCCAGCAGCGTAGAGGAGGCAGGGGACGACTATGGCTACACCTTC; CDR3aa: CASSVEEAGDDYGYTF
abundance: .; d_gene: .; v_gene: TRBV28; j_gene: TRBJ2-7; CDR3nt: TGTGCCAGCATACCGGGAGACGACTCCAGCTCCTACGAGCAGTACTTC; CDR3aa: CASIPGDDSSSYEQYF
abundance: .; d_gene: TRBD1; v_gene: TRBV7-9; j_gene: TRBJ1-1; CDR3nt: TGTGCCAGCAGCCTAGGGACAGTGAACACTGAAGCTTTCTTT; CDR3aa: CASSLGTVNTEAFF
abundance: .; d_gene: TRBD2; v_gene: TRBV9; j_gene: TRBJ2-1; CDR3nt: TGTGCCAGCAGCGTAGAGGGAACGGGACTAGCGGGACCCTACAATGAGCAGTTCTTC; CDR3aa: CASSVEGTGLAGPYNEQFF
abundance: .; d_gene: .; v_gene: TRBV28; j_gene: TRBJ1-1; CDR3nt: TGTGCCAGCAGTCCTGGGGAACAGGGCCGGAAGATTGAAGCTTTCTTT; CDR3aa: CASSPGEQGRKIEAFF
abundance: .; d_gene: TRBD1; v_gene: TRBV27; j_gene: TRBJ1-4; CDR3nt: TGTGCCAGCAGTTCCAGACAGGGAACGAATGAAAAACTGTTTTTT; CDR3aa: CASSSRQGTNEKLFF
abundance: .; d_gene: .; v_gene: TRBV5-1; j_gene: TRBJ1-2; CDR3nt: TGCGCCAGCAGCTTGTACACCGCCAGCGACTATGGCTACACCTTC; CDR3aa: CASSLYTASDYGYTF
abundance: .; d_gene: .; v_gene: TRBV4-1; j_gene: TRBJ2-7; CDR3nt: TGCGCCAGCAGCCAACGAGAACAGGGACACTACGAGCAGTACTTC; CDR3aa: CASSQREQGHYEQYF
abundance: .; d_gene: .; v_gene: TRBV10-2; j_gene: TRBJ2-2; CDR3nt: TGCGCCAGCAGCCCCGGGACTGTGAACACCGGGGAGCTGTTTTTT; CDR3aa: CASSPGTVNTGELFF